This T cell receptor beta chain was recorded in a study of blood T cell repertoires in COVID-19. Looking at the study overall: Acute-phase and convalescent COVID-19 samples originated in the United States, Italy and Spain.

Generated by immunoSEQ multiplex PCR, the TCRdb table keeps only in-frame clones and is missing some. The repertoire includes more than 300,000 clones, about 90% of them detected once, and under 3.5% sits in the top ten. Trimming cost V 1 base and J 5 bases; bases outside gene matches: 2. CDR3 length: 14 residues. Germline-derived CDR1 and CDR2 are LNHDA and SQIVND (reference sequence). Material: peripheral blood. The clonotype was recovered from a woman aged 18-35 years who had recovered from COVID-19. The chain recombines TRBV19 with TRBJ2-3, with TRBD2 matching 8 bases. CDR3 coding DNA: TGTGCCAGTAGTATAGTCGGGGGGGAAGATACGCAGTATTTT. Translating it yields CASSIVGGEDTQYF.